The clone carrying this T cell receptor beta chain was observed a handful of times. Its antigen is not known. By 5'RACE template switching, TCR cDNA was produced, with a universal primer site and UMIs added in the process. In TCRdb, the 5' RACE reads were re-called with MiXCR into one record per CDR3 protein. This table holds 450,000 to 600,000 distinct CDR3 sequences, 13% found once. This sample stems from a study of T cells after yellow fever vaccination. Study results and caveats: Clones from primary vaccination mostly reappeared after the booster (approximately 95% CD4, approximately 86% CD8). The secondary response showed a weaker magnitude and a faster peak, day 5 versus 15.

After removal of 6 bases from V and 4 bases from J, the junction contained 3 bases not matched to a gene. The CDR3 has 16 residues. Germline V gene lookup returns CDR1 MNHNS and CDR2 SASEGT. The sequencing used PBMCs, collected on the day of the yellow fever booster vaccination. This rearrangement joins TRBV6-1 to TRBJ2-1; TRBD2 agrees at 16 bases. The TCR sequence derives from a man aged 25-40 years who received the YFV17D yellow fever vaccine. The CDR3 spells CASRGLAGGKYNEQFF. Written as DNA, the CDR3 is TGTGCCAGCAGGGGACTAGCGGGAGGGAAATACAATGAGCAGTTCTTC.